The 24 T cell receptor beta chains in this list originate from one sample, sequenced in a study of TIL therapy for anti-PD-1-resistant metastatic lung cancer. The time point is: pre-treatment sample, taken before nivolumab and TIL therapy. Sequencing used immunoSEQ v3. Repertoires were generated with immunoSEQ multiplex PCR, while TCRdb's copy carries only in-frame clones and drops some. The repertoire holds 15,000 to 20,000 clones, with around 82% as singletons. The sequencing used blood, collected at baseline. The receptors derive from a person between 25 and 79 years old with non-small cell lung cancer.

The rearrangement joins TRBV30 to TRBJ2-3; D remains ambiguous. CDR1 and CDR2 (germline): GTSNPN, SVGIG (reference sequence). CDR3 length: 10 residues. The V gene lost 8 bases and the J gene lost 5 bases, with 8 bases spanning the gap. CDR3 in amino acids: CALRVDTQYF. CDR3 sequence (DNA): TGTGCCCTAAGGGTAGATACGCAGTATTTT.

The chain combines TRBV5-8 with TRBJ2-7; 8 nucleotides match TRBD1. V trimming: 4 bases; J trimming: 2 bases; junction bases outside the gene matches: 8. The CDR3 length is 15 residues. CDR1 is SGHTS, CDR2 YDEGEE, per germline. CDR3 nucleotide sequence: TGTGCCAGCAGCCCGGTGGGGACAGGAGCCTACGAGCAGTACTTC. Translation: CASSPVGTGAYEQYF. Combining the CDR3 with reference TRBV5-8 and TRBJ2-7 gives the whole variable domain EAGVTQSPTHLIKTRGQQATLRCSPISGHTSVYWYQQALGLGLQFLLWYDEGEERNRGNFPPRFSGRQFPNYSSELNVNALELEDSALYLCASSPVGTGAYEQYFGPGTRLTVT.

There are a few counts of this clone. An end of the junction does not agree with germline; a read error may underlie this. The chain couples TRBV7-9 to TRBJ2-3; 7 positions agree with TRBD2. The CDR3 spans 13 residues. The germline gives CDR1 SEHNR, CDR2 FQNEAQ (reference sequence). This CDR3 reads CASSLAQASGRSF. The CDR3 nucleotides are TGTGCCAGCAGCTTAGCGCAGGCTAGCGGACGAAGTTTT.

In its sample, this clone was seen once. DNA for the CDR3: TGTGCCAGCAGCCCGACCTTGGGGGTTGGAGGAGAGACCCAGTACTTC. Amino acid sequence: CASSPTLGVGGETQYF. The chain recombines TRBV5-4 with TRBJ2-5; D is perhaps TRBD1 or TRBD2 (5 bases each). Looked up from germline, CDR1 is SGHNT and CDR2 is YYREEE (reference sequence). V was trimmed by 4 bases and J by 4 bases, leaving 20 bases between them. The CDR3 totals 16 residues.

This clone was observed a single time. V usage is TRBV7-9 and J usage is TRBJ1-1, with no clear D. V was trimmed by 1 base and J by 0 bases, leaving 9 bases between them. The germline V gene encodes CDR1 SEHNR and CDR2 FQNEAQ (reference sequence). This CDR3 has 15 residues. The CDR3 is CASSLGALLNTEAFF. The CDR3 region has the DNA TGTGCCAGCAGCTTAGGAGCACTTCTGAACACTGAAGCTTTCTTT.

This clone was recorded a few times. The DNA of the CDR3 is TGCGCCAGCAGCTGGAGCGGGGGGGCCCGGGATACGCAGTATTTT. Protein sequence: CASSWSGGARDTQYF. The chain recombines TRBV5-1 with TRBJ2-3; 10 nucleotides line up with TRBD2. Trimming at V came to 3 bases and at J to 6 bases, leaving 7 bases not matched to a gene. The CDR3 extends over 15 amino acids. Germline loops: CDR1 SGHRS, CDR2 YFSETQ.

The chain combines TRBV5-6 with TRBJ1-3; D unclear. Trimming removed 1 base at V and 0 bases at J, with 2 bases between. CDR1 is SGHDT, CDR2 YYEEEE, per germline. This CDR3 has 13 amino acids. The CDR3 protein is CASSLTSGNTIYF. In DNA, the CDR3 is TGTGCCAGCAGCTTGACCTCTGGAAACACCATATATTTT.

The CDR3 protein is CASSGGQGGNTIYF. The CDR3 DNA follows: TGTGCCAGCAGCGGTGGACAGGGTGGAAACACCATATATTTT. The chain couples TRBV5-6 to TRBJ1-3; 8 positions match TRBD1. The CDR3 extends over 14 amino acids. After removal of 4 bases from V and 3 bases from J, the junction contained 3 bases not matched to a gene. Germline V gives CDR1 SGHDT, CDR2 YYEEEE.

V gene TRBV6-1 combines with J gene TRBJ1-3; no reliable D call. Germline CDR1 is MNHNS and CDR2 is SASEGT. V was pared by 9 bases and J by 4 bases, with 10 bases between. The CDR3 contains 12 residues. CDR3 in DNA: TGTGCCAGTATCTCCACAGGAAACACCATATATTTT. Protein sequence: CASISTGNTIYF.

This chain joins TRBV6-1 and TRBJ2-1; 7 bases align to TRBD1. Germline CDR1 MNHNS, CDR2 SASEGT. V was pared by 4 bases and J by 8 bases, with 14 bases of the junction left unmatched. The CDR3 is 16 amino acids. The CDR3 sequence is CASSAARGGAFHEQFF. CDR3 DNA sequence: TGTGCCAGCAGTGCCGCCAGAGGGGGCGCGTTCCATGAGCAGTTCTTC.

The CDR3 sequence: CASSIAASNQPQHF. The CDR3 DNA sequence: TGTGCCAGTAGTATAGCGGCGAGCAATCAGCCCCAGCATTTT. The chain employs TRBV19 and TRBJ1-5; D unresolved. The CDR3 is made up of 14 amino acids. The germline gives CDR1 LNHDA, CDR2 SQIVND (reference sequence). The V end was cut by 1 base, the J end by 1 base, with 5 bases between.

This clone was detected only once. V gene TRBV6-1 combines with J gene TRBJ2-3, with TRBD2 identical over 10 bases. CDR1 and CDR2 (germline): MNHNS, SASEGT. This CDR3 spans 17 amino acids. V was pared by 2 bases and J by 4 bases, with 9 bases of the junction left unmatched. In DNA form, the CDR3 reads TGTGCCAGCAGTGAAAATTCTAGCGGGAGCCGAGCAGATACGCAGTATTTT. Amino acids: CASSENSSGSRADTQYF.

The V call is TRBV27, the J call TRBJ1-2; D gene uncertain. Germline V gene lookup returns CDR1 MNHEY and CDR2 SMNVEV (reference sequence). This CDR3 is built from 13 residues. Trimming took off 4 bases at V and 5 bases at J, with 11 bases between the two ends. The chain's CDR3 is CASSSGSGYGYTF. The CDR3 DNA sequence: TGTGCCAGCAGTTCTGGTTCGGGGTATGGCTACACCTTC.

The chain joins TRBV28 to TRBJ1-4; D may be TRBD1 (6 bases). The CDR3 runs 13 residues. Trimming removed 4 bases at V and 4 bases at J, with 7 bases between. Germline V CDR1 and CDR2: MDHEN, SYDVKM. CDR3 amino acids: CASSWGRNEKLFF. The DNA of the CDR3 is TGTGCCAGCAGTTGGGGGCGTAATGAAAAACTGTTTTTT.

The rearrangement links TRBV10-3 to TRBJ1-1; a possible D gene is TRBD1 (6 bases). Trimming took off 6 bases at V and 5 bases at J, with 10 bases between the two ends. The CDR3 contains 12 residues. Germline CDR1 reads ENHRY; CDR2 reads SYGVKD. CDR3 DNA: TGTGCCATCAGAGTTCAGGGGACTGAAGCTTTCTTT. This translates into CAIRVQGTEAFF.

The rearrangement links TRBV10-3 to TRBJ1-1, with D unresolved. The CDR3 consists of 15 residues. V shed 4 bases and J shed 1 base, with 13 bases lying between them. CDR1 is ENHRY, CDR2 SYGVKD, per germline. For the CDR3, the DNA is TGTGCCATCAGTGCCAGCGTGGGCTGGAACACTGAAGCTTTCTTT. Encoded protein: CAISASVGWNTEAFF.

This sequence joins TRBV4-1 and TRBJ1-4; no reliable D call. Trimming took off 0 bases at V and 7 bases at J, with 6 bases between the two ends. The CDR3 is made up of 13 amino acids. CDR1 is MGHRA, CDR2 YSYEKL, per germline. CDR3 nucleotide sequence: TGCGCCAGCAGCCAAGACCCAGGTGAAAAACTGTTTTTT. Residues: CASSQDPGEKLFF.

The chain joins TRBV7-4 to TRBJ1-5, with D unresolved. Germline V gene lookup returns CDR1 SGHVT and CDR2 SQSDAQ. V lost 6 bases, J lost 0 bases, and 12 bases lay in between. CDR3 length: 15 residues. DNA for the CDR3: TGTGCCAGCAGATTATGGGTGAATAGCAATCAGCCCCAGCATTTT. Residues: CASRLWVNSNQPQHF. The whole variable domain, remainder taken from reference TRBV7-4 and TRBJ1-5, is GAGVSQSPRYKVAKRGRDVALRCDSISGHVTLYWYRQTLGQGSEVLTYSQSDAQRDKSGRPSGRFSAERPERSVSTLKIQRTEQGDSAVYLCASRLWVNSNQPQHFGDGTRLSIL.

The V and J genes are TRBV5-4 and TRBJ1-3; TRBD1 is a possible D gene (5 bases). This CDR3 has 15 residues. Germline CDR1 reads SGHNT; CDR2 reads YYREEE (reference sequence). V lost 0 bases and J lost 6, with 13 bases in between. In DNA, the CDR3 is TGTGCCAGCAGCTTGGATCCAGGGCGGGCAAACACCATATATTTT. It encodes CASSLDPGRANTIYF.

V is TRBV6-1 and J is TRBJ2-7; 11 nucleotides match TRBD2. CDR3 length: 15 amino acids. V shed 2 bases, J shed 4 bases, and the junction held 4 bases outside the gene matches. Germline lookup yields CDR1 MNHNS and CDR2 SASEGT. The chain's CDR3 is CASSESVAGGYEQYF. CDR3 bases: TGTGCCAGCAGTGAAAGTGTAGCGGGGGGGTACGAGCAGTACTTC.

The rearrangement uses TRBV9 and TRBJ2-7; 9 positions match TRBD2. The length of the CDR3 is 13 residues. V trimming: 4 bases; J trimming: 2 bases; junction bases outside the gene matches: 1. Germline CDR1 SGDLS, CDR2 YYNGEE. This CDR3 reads CASSLAGTYEQYF. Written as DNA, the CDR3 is TGTGCCAGCAGCCTAGCGGGGACCTACGAGCAGTACTTC.

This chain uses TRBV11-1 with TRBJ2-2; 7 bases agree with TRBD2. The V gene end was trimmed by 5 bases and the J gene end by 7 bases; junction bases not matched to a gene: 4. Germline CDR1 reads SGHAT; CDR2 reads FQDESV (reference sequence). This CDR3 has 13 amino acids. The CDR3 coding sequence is TGTGCCAGCAGCCCGGGGGGTCGCGGGGAGCTGTTTTTT. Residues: CASSPGGRGELFF.

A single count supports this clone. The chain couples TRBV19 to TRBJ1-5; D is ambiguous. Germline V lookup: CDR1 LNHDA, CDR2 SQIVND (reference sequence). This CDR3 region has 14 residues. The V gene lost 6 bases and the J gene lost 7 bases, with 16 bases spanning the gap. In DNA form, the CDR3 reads TGTGCCAGTAGCCCCCATGGGGTGGTACAGCCCCAGCATTTT. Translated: CASSPHGVVQPQHF. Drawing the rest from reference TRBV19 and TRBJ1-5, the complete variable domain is DGGITQSPKYLFRKEGQNVTLSCEQNLNHDAMYWYRQDPGQGLRLIYYSQIVNDFQKGDIAEGYSVSREKKESFPLTVTSAQKNPTAFYLCASSPHGVVQPQHFGDGTRLSIL.

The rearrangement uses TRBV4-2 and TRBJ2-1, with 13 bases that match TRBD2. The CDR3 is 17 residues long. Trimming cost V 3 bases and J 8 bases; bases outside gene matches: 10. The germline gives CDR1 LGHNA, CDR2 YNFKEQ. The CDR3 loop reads CASSQEIGLAGDDEQFF. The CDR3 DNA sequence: TGTGCCAGCAGCCAGGAAATCGGACTAGCGGGGGACGATGAGCAGTTCTTC.